This TCR beta chain comes out of a study of T cells in tuberculosis. Trimming removed 7 bases from V and 11 bases from J, with 18 bases in between. This CDR3 has 14 amino acids. Germline loops: CDR1 MDHEN, CDR2 SYDVKM. Data came from immunoSEQ multiplex PCR; TCRdb stores just in-frame clones and leaves some out. The sample includes about 43,000 clones, roughly 96% seen only once; the top ten take roughly 3.5%. The study's findings and limits: Active tuberculosis TCR-alpha repertoires lay closer to GMM-specific TCRs than IGRA-negative controls, suggesting clonal expansion.

A note on this clone: What it binds is unknown.

The sequence came from a donor aged 10 to 29 with latent tuberculosis or without tuberculosis infection. The J gene is TRBJ2-6, the V gene TRBV28; tentative D call: TRBD2 (5 bases). The sample comprised PBMCs. The CDR3 DNA reads TGTGCCAGCAACTCTGCAGCGGTGCCTCACGTCCTGACTTTC. It is translated as CASNSAAVPHVLTF.